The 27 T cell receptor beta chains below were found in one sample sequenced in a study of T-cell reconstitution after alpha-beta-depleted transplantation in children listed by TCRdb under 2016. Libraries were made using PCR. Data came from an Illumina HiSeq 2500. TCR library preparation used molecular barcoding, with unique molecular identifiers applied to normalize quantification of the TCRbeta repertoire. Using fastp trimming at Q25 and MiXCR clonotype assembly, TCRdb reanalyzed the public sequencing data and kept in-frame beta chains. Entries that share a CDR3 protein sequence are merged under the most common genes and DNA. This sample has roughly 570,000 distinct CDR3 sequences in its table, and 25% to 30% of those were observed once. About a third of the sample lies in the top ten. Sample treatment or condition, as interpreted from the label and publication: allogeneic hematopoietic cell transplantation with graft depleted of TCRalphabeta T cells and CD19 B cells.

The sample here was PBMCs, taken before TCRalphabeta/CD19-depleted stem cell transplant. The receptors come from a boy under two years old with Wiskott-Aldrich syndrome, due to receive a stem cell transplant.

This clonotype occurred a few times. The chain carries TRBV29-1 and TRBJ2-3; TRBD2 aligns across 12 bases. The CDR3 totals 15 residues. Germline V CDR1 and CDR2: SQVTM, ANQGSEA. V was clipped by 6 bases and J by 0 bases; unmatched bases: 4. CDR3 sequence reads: CSVPTSGRSTDTQYF. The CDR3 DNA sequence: TGCAGCGTCCCGACTAGCGGGAGAAGCACAGATACGCAGTATTTT.

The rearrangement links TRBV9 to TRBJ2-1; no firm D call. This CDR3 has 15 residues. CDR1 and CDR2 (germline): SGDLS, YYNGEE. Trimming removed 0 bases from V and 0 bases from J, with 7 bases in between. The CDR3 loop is CASSVGTLSYNEQFF. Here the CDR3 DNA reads TGTGCCAGCAGCGTAGGGACCCTCTCCTACAATGAGCAGTTCTTC. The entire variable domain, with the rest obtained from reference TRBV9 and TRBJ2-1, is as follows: DSGVTQTPKHLITATGQRVTLRCSPRSGDLSVYWYQQSLDQGLQFLIQYYNGEERAKGNILERFSAQQFPDLHSELNLSSLELGDSALYFCASSVGTLSYNEQFFGPGTRLTVL.

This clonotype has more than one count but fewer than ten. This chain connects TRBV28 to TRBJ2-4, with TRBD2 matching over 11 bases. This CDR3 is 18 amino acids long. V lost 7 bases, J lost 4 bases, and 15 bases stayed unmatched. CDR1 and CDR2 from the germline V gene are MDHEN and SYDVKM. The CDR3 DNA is TGTGCCAGCACTCAAACTAGCGGGAGAGGGTTGACAAAAAACATTCAGTACTTC. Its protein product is CASTQTSGRGLTKNIQYF.

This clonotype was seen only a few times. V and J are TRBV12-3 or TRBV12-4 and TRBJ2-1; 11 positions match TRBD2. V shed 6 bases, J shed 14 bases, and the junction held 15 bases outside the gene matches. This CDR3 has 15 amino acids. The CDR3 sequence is CASSVVSGRAKREFF. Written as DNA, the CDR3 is TGTGCCAGCAGCGTAGTTAGCGGGAGGGCCAAAAGGGAGTTCTTC.

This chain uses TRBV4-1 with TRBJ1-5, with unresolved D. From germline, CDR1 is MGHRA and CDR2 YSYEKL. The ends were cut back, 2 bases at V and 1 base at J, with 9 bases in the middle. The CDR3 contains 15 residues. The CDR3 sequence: CASSQIDGSNQPQHF. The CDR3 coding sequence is TGCGCCAGCAGCCAAATAGACGGGAGCAATCAGCCCCAGCATTTT.

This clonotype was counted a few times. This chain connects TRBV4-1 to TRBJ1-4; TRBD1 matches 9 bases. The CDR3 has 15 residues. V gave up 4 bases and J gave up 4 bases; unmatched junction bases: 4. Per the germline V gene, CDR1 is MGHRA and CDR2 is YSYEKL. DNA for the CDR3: TGCGCCAGCAGCCTACAGGGGGCGGATAATGAAAAACTGTTTTTT. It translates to CASSLQGADNEKLFF.

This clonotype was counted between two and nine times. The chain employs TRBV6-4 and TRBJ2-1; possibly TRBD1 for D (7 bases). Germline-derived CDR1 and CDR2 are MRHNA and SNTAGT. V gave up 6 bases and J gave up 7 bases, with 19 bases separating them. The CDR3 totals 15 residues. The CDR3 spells CASSDQGGSYNEQFF. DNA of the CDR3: TGTGCCAGCAGCGACCAGGGGGGAAGCTATAATGAGCAGTTCTTC.

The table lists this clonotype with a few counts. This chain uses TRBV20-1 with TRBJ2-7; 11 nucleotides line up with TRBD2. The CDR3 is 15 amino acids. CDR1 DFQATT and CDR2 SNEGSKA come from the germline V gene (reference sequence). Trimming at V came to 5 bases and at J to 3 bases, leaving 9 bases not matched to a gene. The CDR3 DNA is TGCAGTGCTCGCTTCCCGGGACTAGCGGTCTACGAGCAGTACTTC. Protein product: CSARFPGLAVYEQYF.

CDR3 sequence reads: CASSVVAGAETQYF. CDR3 in DNA: TGTGCCAGCAGCGTAGTCGCGGGAGCAGAGACCCAGTACTTC. The V call is TRBV9, the J call TRBJ2-5; 7 bases align to TRBD2. Germline V gene sequence: CDR1 SGDLS, CDR2 YYNGEE. The CDR3 totals 14 residues. Germline trimming cut 0 bases from V and 4 bases from J; bases unmatched to any gene: 3.

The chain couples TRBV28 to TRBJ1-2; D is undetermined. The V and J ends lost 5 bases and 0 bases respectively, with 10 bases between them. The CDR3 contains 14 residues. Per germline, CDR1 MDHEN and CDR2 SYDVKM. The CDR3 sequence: CASSTTSSNYGYTF. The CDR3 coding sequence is TGTGCCAGCAGTACGACAAGTTCTAACTATGGCTACACCTTC.

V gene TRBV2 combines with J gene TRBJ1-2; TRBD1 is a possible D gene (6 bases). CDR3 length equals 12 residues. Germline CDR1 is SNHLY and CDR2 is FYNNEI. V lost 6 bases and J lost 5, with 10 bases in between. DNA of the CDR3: TGTGCCAGCAGCGGACAGTCTTATGGCTACACCTTC. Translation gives CASSGQSYGYTF.

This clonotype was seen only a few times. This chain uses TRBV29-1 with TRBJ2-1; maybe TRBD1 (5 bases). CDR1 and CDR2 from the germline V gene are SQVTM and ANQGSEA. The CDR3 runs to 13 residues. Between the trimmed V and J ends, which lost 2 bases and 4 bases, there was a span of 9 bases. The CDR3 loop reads CSVEKGHYNEQFF. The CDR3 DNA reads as TGCAGCGTTGAAAAAGGACATTACAATGAGCAGTTCTTC.

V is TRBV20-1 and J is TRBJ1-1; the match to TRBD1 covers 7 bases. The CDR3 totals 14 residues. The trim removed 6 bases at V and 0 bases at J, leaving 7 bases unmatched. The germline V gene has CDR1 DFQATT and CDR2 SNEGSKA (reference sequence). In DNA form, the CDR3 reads TGCAGTGCCCCGCCGACAGGGATGAACACTGAAGCTTTCTTT. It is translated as CSAPPTGMNTEAFF.

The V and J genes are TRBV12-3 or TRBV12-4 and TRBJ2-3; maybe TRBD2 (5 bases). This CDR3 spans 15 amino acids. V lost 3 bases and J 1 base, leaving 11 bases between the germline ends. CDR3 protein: CASSLTPAGTDTQYF. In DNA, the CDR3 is TGTGCCAGCAGTTTGACCCCAGCGGGCACAGATACGCAGTATTTT.

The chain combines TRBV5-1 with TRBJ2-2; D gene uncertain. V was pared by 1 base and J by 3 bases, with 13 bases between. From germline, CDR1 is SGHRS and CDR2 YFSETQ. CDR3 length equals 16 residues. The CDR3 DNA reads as TGCGCCAGCAGCTTGATCCGGAAGGTGGACACCGGGGAGCTGTTTTTT. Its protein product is CASSLIRKVDTGELFF.

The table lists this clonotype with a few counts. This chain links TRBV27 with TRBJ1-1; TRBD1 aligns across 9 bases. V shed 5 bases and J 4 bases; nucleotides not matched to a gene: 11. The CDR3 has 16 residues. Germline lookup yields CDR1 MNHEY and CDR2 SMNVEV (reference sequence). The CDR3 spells CASSRNPGQGFTEAFF. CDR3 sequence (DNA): TGTGCCAGCAGTAGGAATCCGGGACAGGGCTTCACTGAAGCTTTCTTT.

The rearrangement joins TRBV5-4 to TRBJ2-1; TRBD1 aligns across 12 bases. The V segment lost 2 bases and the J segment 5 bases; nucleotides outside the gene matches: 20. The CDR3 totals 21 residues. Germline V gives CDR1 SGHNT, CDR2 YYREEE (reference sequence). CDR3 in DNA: TGTGCCAGCAGCTTCGATTGGCCCGGGACAGGGGGCTCTGCTAGAAACAATGAGCAGTTCTTC. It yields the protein CASSFDWPGTGGSARNNEQFF.

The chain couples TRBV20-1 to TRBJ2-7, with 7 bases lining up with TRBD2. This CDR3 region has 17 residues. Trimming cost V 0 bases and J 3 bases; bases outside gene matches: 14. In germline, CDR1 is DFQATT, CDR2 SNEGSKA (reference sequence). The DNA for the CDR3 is TGCAGTGCTAGAGACGACACAAAGACAGCGGGAATCTACGAGCAGTACTTC. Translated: CSARDDTKTAGIYEQYF.

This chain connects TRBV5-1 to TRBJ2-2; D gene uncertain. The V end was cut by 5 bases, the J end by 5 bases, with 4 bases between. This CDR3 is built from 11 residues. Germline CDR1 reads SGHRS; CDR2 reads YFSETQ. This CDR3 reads CASRQTGELFF. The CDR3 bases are TGCGCCAGCAGACAGACCGGGGAGCTGTTTTTT.

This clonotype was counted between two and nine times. In nucleotides, the CDR3 is TGTGCCAGCAGTTATTCTGGACTAACCGCCGGGGAGACCCAGTACTTC. Its protein product is CASSYSGLTAGETQYF. This chain uses TRBV27 with TRBJ2-5; D perhaps matches TRBD2 (6 bases). The germline V gene has CDR1 MNHEY and CDR2 SMNVEV (reference sequence). There are 16 residues in the CDR3. Trimming left V 4 bases short and J 5 bases short, with 20 bases between.

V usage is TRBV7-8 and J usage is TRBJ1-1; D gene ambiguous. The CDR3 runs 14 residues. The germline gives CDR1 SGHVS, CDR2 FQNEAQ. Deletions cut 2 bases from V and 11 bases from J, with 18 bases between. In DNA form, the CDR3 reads TGTGCCAGCAGCTTAAACCGGGTTTGGGCCTTGGCTTTCTTT. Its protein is CASSLNRVWALAFF. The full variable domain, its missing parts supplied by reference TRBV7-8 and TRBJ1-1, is GAGVSQSPRYKVAKRGQDVALRCDPISGHVSLFWYQQALGQGPEFLTYFQNEAQLDKSGLPSDRFFAERPEGSVSTLKIQRTQQEDSAVYLCASSLNRVWALAFFGQGTRLTVV.

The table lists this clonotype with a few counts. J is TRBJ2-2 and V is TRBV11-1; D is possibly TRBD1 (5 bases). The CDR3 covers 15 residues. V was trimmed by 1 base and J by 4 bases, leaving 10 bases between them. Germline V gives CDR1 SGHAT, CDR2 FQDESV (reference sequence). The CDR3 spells CASSLEGFGTGELFF. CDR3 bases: TGTGCCAGCAGCTTAGAGGGGTTCGGCACCGGGGAGCTGTTTTTT.

Here the CDR3 DNA reads TGTGCCAGCAGGACTAGCGGGGGAAACATTCAGTACTTC. Its translation is CASRTSGGNIQYF. The rearrangement uses TRBV28 and TRBJ2-4, with TRBD2 identical over 12 bases. Germline V gene lookup returns CDR1 MDHEN and CDR2 SYDVKM. V was pared by 6 bases and J by 6 bases, with 0 bases of the junction left unmatched. This CDR3 region has 13 residues.

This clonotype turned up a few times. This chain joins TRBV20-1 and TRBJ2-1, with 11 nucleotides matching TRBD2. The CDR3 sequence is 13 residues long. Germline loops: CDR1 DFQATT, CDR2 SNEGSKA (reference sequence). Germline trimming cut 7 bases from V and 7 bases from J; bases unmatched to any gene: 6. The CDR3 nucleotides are TGCAGTGGACGTAGCGGGAGGGGTAATGAGCAGTTCTTC. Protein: CSGRSGRGNEQFF.

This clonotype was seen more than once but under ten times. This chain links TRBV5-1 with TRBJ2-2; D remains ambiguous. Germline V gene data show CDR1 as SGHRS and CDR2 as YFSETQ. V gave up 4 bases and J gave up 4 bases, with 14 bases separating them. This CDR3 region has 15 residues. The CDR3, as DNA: TGCGCCAGCAGCCATCGGACCTTTAGCACCGGGGAGCTGTTTTTT. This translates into CASSHRTFSTGELFF.

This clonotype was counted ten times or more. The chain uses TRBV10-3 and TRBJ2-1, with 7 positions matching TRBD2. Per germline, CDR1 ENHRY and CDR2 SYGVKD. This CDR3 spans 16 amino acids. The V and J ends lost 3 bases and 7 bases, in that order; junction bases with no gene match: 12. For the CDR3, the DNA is TGTGCCATCAGTGATCGGGGGAGGGCCTTATTGAATGAGCAGTTCTTC. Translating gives CAISDRGRALLNEQFF.

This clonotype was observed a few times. The DNA of the CDR3 is TGCAGTGCTAGTACTCCGGGACTAGGGCTGAATGAGCAGTTCTTC. Encoded protein: CSASTPGLGLNEQFF. The J gene is TRBJ2-1, the V gene TRBV20-1, with 8 bases aligning to TRBD2. V lost 3 bases, J lost 7 bases, and 11 bases stayed unmatched. The germline V gene has CDR1 DFQATT and CDR2 SNEGSKA (reference sequence). This CDR3 is built from 15 residues.